Listed below are T cell receptor beta chains from one sample, sequenced in a study of T cells in localized non-small cell lung cancer. TCRdb's copy holds only in-frame clones and misses some; the assay was immunoSEQ multiplex PCR. The profile shows fewer than 95,000 clones, roughly 91% of them singletons. The sequenced sample was PBMCs, obtained before any cancer treatment. These receptors all stem from a woman aged 40-70 years with stage II squamous cell lung carcinoma. CDR3s include the opening cysteine and the closing phenylalanine or tryptophan. A D gene is named only where the DNA matches it firmly. The listing skips clone size in some rows; elsewhere it reads once, few, many or a size class.

d_gene | j_gene | v_gene | abundance | CDR3aa | CDR3nt
- | TRBJ1-4 | TRBV19 | once | CASSLQGSNEKLFF | TGTGCCAGTTCGCTGCAGGGGTCCAATGAAAAACTGTTTTTT
TRBD1 | TRBJ2-7 | TRBV10-3 | - | CAIGTGGRTYEQYF | TGTGCCATTGGGACAGGGGGACGGACGTACGAGCAGTACTTC
- | TRBJ2-7 | TRBV30 | - | CAWSGTDNFYEQYF | TGTGCCTGGAGTGGGACAGACAACTTCTACGAGCAGTACTTC
- | TRBJ2-7 | TRBV27 | - | CASSQGYEQYF | TGTGCCAGCAGCCAGGGTTACGAGCAGTACTTC
- | TRBJ2-7 | TRBV19 | - | CATRDGYEQYF | TGTGCCACTCGGGACGGCTACGAGCAGTACTTC
- | TRBJ1-2 | TRBV6-5 | - | CASSSYGGANYGYTF | TGTGCCAGCAGTTCCTACGGGGGGGCTAACTATGGCTACACCTTC
- | TRBJ2-7 | TRBV4-1 | - | CASSQEPDRKFSYEQYF | TGCGCCAGCAGCCAAGAACCAGACAGGAAATTCTCCTACGAGCAGTACTTC
- | TRBJ2-6 | TRBV30 | - | CAWSVGRHHSGANVLTF | TGTGCCTGGAGTGTCGGCAGGCACCACTCTGGGGCCAACGTCCTGACTTTC
- | TRBJ1-5 | TRBV7-6 | - | CASSSDRFQPQHF | TGTGCCAGCAGCTCCGACCGATTCCAGCCCCAGCATTTT
TRBD2 | TRBJ2-7 | TRBV2 | - | CASSEPPGGQYF | TGTGCCAGCAGTGAACCCCCGGGGGGGCAGTACTTC
- | TRBJ1-2 | TRBV5-1 | - | CASSFTGQNNIGYGYTF | TGCGCCAGCAGCTTCACGGGACAAAACAATATCGGGTATGGCTACACCTTC
- | TRBJ1-1 | TRBV28 | - | CASSFWEEAFF | TGTGCCAGCAGTTTCTGGGAGGAAGCTTTCTTT
- | TRBJ1-3 | TRBV6-1 | - | CASSEALPSWGNTIYF | TGTGCCAGCAGTGAAGCGCTGCCCTCCTGGGGAAACACCATATATTTT
TRBD1 | TRBJ2-5 | TRBV5-1 | - | CASGPGQGETQYF | TGCGCCAGCGGACCGGGACAGGGGGAGACCCAGTACTTC
TRBD1 | TRBJ1-2 | TRBV6-1 | - | CASRWGQTSYGYTF | TGTGCCAGCAGGTGGGGACAGACGTCCTATGGCTACACCTTC
- | TRBJ1-6 | TRBV6-6 | - | CATRGDNSPLHF | TGTGCCACCCGGGGGGATAATTCACCCCTCCACTTT
- | TRBJ2-7 | TRBV29-1 | once | CSVVVGEVGAFYEQYF | TGCAGCGTTGTTGTTGGGGAAGTGGGGGCATTCTACGAGCAGTACTTC
- | TRBJ2-7 | TRBV28 | once | CASSTGPDYEQYF | TGTGCCAGCAGTACCGGACCGGACTACGAGCAGTACTTC
- | TRBJ1-2 | TRBV19 | - | CASSTRQAYYGYTF | TGTGCCAGTAGTACTCGACAGGCCTATTACGGCTACACCTTC
TRBD1 | TRBJ2-2 | TRBV10-3 | - | CAISGGQGANQNTGELFF | TGTGCCATCAGTGGAGGACAGGGGGCCAACCAGAACACCGGGGAGCTGTTTTTT
- | TRBJ1-2 | TRBV6-1 | - | CASSWDPNYGYTF | TGTGCCAGCAGTTGGGACCCTAACTATGGCTACACCTTC
TRBD2 | TRBJ2-1 | TRBV11-2 | - | CASSPIAGVYNEQFF | TGTGCCAGCAGCCCCATAGCGGGAGTCTACAATGAGCAGTTCTTC
TRBD1 | TRBJ2-7 | TRBV18 | - | CASSSGTGYYEQYF | TGTGCCAGCTCGTCCGGGACAGGGTACTACGAGCAGTACTTC
- | TRBJ1-1 | TRBV2 | - | CASSVKTAANTEAFF | TGTGCCAGCAGTGTTAAAACAGCCGCGAACACTGAAGCTTTCTTT
TRBD1 | TRBJ1-3 | TRBV5-4 | once | CASSTRDSGNTIYF | TGTGCCAGCAGCACCCGGGACAGCGGAAACACCATATATTTT
- | TRBJ2-1 | TRBV10-3 | - | CAISGSIPDAVNIDEQFF | TGTGCCATCAGTGGGTCCATTCCGGACGCCGTCAATATAGATGAGCAGTTCTTC
- | TRBJ2-3 | TRBV5-5 | once | CASSLGDTQYF | TGTGCCAGCAGCTTAGGAGATACGCAGTATTTT
TRBD1 | TRBJ2-5 | TRBV2 | - | CASSGDRVGRTQETQYF | TGTGCCAGCAGTGGCGACAGGGTGGGACGGACTCAAGAGACCCAGTACTTC
TRBD1 | TRBJ1-1 | TRBV10-2 | - | CASRATGLNTEAFF | TGCGCCAGCAGAGCGACAGGGTTGAACACTGAAGCTTTCTTT
- | TRBJ1-6 | TRBV5-5 | once | CASSLDVVEGSPLHF | TGTGCCAGCAGCTTGGACGTAGTAGAAGGTTCACCCCTCCACTTT
TRBD1 | TRBJ2-1 | TRBV19 | - | CASSTSRDRGGEQFF | TGTGCCAGTAGTACCTCCCGGGACAGGGGAGGTGAGCAGTTCTTC
- | TRBJ1-4 | TRBV2 | - | CASTRRAQPNEKLFF | TGTGCCAGCACGCGCAGGGCGCAACCTAATGAAAAACTGTTTTTT
- | TRBJ2-1 | TRBV12-5 | - | CASGLPKPGPYNEQFF | TGTGCTAGTGGTTTGCCCAAACCGGGACCCTACAATGAGCAGTTCTTC
- | TRBJ1-2 | TRBV5-4 | - | CASSSRLARVDYGYTF | TGTGCCAGCAGCTCCCGACTGGCCCGGGTGGACTATGGCTACACCTTC
TRBD2 | TRBJ2-1 | TRBV15 | - | CATSRDPRVGGPMDEQFF | TGTGCCACCAGCAGGGACCCGAGGGTGGGAGGGCCGATGGATGAGCAGTTCTTC
- | TRBJ2-7 | TRBV11-2 | - | CASSLGQGNYEQYF | TGTGCCAGCAGCTTAGGGCAGGGGAACTACGAGCAGTACTTC
- | TRBJ2-5 | TRBV19 | - | CASSPGQRWPQETQYF | TGTGCCAGTAGTCCGGGTCAGCGGTGGCCCCAAGAGACCCAGTACTTC
TRBD1 | TRBJ1-5 | TRBV19 | - | CASSIDGQGAQHF | TGTGCCAGTAGTATTGACGGACAGGGTGCCCAGCATTTT
- | TRBJ2-1 | TRBV19 | - | CASSIDNILDEQFF | TGTGCCAGTAGTATAGATAATATATTGGACGAGCAGTTCTTC
- | TRBJ1-3 | TRBV30 | - | CAWRESGAVSGNTIYF | TGTGCCTGGAGGGAGTCAGGGGCTGTCTCTGGAAACACCATATATTTT
- | TRBJ1-2 | TRBV29-1 | - | CSVGGRDNYGYTF | TGCAGCGTTGGGGGCAGAGACAACTATGGCTACACCTTC
- | TRBJ2-7 | TRBV23-1 | - | CASSRPPRRYF | TGCGCCAGCAGTCGCCCCCCCCGCAGATACTTC
- | TRBJ1-1 | TRBV6-5 | - | CASSYSRENTEAFF | TGTGCCAGCAGTTACTCCAGGGAGAACACTGAAGCTTTCTTT
TRBD1 | TRBJ1-1 | TRBV25-1 | - | CASNDRAPSPEAFF | TGTGCCAGCAACGACAGGGCCCCTTCCCCTGAAGCTTTCTTT
- | TRBJ1-1 | TRBV18 | once | CASSQTFGADTEAFF | TGTGCCAGCTCCCAAACCTTTGGGGCGGACACTGAAGCTTTCTTT
- | TRBJ2-5 | TRBV30 | once | CAVGVGGETQYF | TGTGCCGTAGGGGTAGGGGGAGAGACCCAGTACTTC
- | TRBJ2-2 | TRBV5-1 | - | CASSLQPRGTGELFF | TGCGCCAGCAGCTTACAGCCTCGAGGGACCGGGGAGCTGTTTTTT
- | TRBJ1-5 | TRBV6-1 | - | CASSQGEGPQHF | TGTGCCAGCAGCCAGGGAGAAGGGCCCCAGCATTTT
- | TRBJ2-7 | TRBV5-1 | - | CASIPQPGTIYEQYF | TGCGCCAGCATCCCACAACCCGGGACAATATACGAGCAGTACTTC
- | TRBJ1-4 | TRBV28 | - | CASTSTNEKLFF | TGTGCCAGCACCTCAACTAATGAAAAACTGTTTTTT
- | TRBJ2-4 | TRBV5-1 | - | CASSLSGKNIQYF | TGCGCCAGCAGCTTGTCCGGGAAAAACATTCAGTACTTC
- | TRBJ2-7 | TRBV6-1 | once | CASSEPASYEQYF | TGTGCCAGCAGTGAGCCAGCGAGCTACGAGCAGTACTTC
- | TRBJ1-2 | TRBV6-1 | - | CASSGPRTAGDGVYGYTF | TGTGCCAGCAGTGGACCCAGGACAGCAGGTGATGGAGTCTATGGCTACACCTTC
- | TRBJ1-1 | TRBV6-6 | - | CASKRNTEAFF | TGTGCCAGCAAAAGGAACACTGAAGCTTTCTTT
TRBD1 | TRBJ1-1 | TRBV5-1 | - | CASSYSGGVGTEAFF | TGCGCCAGCAGCTATTCAGGGGGCGTAGGCACTGAAGCTTTCTTT
- | TRBJ1-1 | TRBV7-2 | - | CASSRQARAEAFF | TGTGCCAGCAGCAGACAAGCTAGGGCTGAAGCTTTCTTT
TRBD2 | TRBJ2-7 | TRBV10-2 | - | CASSELLAGGREQYF | TGCGCCAGCAGTGAGCTGCTAGCGGGAGGAAGGGAGCAGTACTTC
- | TRBJ2-5 | TRBV7-2 | once | CASSLGAPKNQYF | TGTGCCAGCAGCTTAGGGGCACCCAAAAACCAGTACTTC
- | TRBJ2-7 | TRBV27 | - | CASSQIGVPGEQYF | TGTGCCAGCAGTCAGATCGGTGTCCCGGGAGAGCAGTACTTC